One sample yielded the 19 T cell receptor beta chains listed below, sequenced in a study of identical twins (dated by TCRdb to about 2016). The library was built by means of 5' RACE. The sample was run on an Illumina HiSeq 2000. TCRdb reanalyzed the raw reads on its own, using fastp at Q25 for trimming and MiXCR for clone calling, and kept in-frame beta chains. CDR3 protein sequences are deduplicated, and each keeps its most common genes and DNA. This sample has hundreds of thousands of distinct CDR3 sequences in its table, and around 8.6% of those were observed once. The top ten clones comprise 0.8% to 1% of the sample. This sample was shared with a second study, whose subject was yellow fever vaccine responses in identical twins.

Specimen: PBMCs. These receptors originate from a young woman in good health.

The chain couples TRBV28 to TRBJ2-7; 8 bases are a match to TRBD2. Trimming removed 10 bases from V and 2 bases from J; junction bases left unmatched: 7. Germline values: CDR1 MDHEN, CDR2 SYDVKM. The CDR3 has 13 residues. CDR3 DNA: TGTGCCACCAGGAATAGCGGGACCTACGAGCAGTACTTC. The encoded protein is CATRNSGTYEQYF.

This clonotype has only a few counts. This sequence joins TRBV4-2 and TRBJ1-1; TRBD1 matches at 7 bases. With V trimmed by 6 bases and J by 4 bases, 8 bases remained unmatched. Germline V gene lookup returns CDR1 LGHNA and CDR2 YNFKEQ. CDR3 size: 14 residues. CDR3 bases: TGTGCCAGCAGACTTCAGACAGGGTTCACTGAAGCTTTCTTT. It is translated as CASRLQTGFTEAFF.

This clonotype was seen a handful of times. J is TRBJ2-1 and V is TRBV7-9; D might be TRBD1 (6 bases). Looked up from germline, CDR1 is SEHNR and CDR2 is FQNEAQ (reference sequence). The CDR3 runs to 15 residues. V lost 5 bases to trimming and J lost 8 bases, with 19 bases between them. CDR3 protein: CASSIPSLGGHEQFF. CDR3 bases: TGTGCCAGCAGCATCCCTTCTCTTGGGGGCCATGAGCAGTTCTTC.

V and J are TRBV5-1 and TRBJ2-4, with TRBD1 matching 9 bases. This CDR3 comprises 13 residues. Germline assignment: CDR1 SGHRS and CDR2 YFSETQ. The junction had 8 bases not matched to a gene; V was cut back by 0 bases and J by 16 bases. The CDR3 loop reads CASSLGTGTGPYF. The CDR3 DNA reads TGCGCCAGCAGCTTGGGAACCGGGACAGGGCCCTACTTC.

The table lists this clonotype with many counts. The J gene is TRBJ2-7, the V gene TRBV5-1; D possibly uses TRBD1 or TRBD2 (7 bases each). This CDR3 region has 17 residues. In germline, CDR1 is SGHRS, CDR2 YFSETQ. V was pared by 4 bases and J by 7 bases, with 27 bases between. CDR3 coding DNA: TGCGCCAGCAGCGCACCGGGACAGAACCCTTCGGGGGGTGAGCAGTACTTC. Its protein is CASSAPGQNPSGGEQYF. The whole variable domain, filled in from reference TRBV5-1 and TRBJ2-7, reads KAGVTQTPRYLIKTRGQQVTLSCSPISGHRSVSWYQQTPGQGLQFLFEYFSETQRNKGNFPGRFSGRQFSNSRSEMNVSTLELGDSALYLCASSAPGQNPSGGEQYFGPGTRLTVT.

The genes are TRBV12-3 or TRBV12-4 and TRBJ2-5; TRBD1 or TRBD2 may be the D gene (6 bases each). V was pared by 6 bases and J by 5 bases, with 19 bases between. The length of the CDR3 is 15 residues. The CDR3 DNA sequence: TGTGCCAGCAGGTCCGAGGCAGGGGCGGGGGAGACCCAGTACTTC. Protein: CASRSEAGAGETQYF.

This clonotype was detected only a few times. The chain employs TRBV6-5 and TRBJ2-7; D call uncertain. Germline V gene data show CDR1 as MNHEY and CDR2 as SVGAGI. The V end was cut by 0 bases, the J end by 5 bases, with 8 bases between. This CDR3 is 13 amino acids long. This chain's CDR3 is CASSYSSRDEQYF. CDR3 nucleotide sequence: TGTGCCAGCAGTTACTCGAGTCGGGACGAGCAGTACTTC.

This clonotype was seen at least ten times. This chain joins TRBV24-1 and TRBJ2-1; D gene ambiguous. This CDR3 comprises 17 residues. Germline CDR1 and CDR2: KGHDR and SFDVKD. Trimming took off 3 bases at V and 0 bases at J, with 14 bases between the two ends. CDR3 coding DNA: TGTGCCACCAGTGATCTGCAAGGCCCGGGCTCCTACAATGAGCAGTTCTTC. Translated, it gives CATSDLQGPGSYNEQFF.

There are a few counts of this clonotype. The chain employs TRBV11-2 and TRBJ2-4, with a possible D match to TRBD2 (6 bases). V dropped 4 bases and J dropped 0 bases, with 25 bases sitting between them. CDR1 and CDR2 (germline): SGHAT, FQNNGV. This CDR3 has 20 amino acids. CDR3 loop: CASSYRHRDWTLLAKNIQYF. The CDR3 coding sequence is TGTGCCAGCAGCTACCGACACCGGGACTGGACCTTACTAGCCAAAAACATTCAGTACTTC.

V gene TRBV20-1 combines with J gene TRBJ2-3, with TRBD2 matching over 12 bases. The V gene end was trimmed by 0 bases and the J gene end by 7 bases; junction bases not matched to a gene: 11. Germline CDR1 reads DFQATT; CDR2 reads SNEGSKA (reference sequence). The CDR3 contains 17 residues. The CDR3 nucleotides read TGCAGTGCTAGAGATTTAATGACTAGCGGGAGTCTTAATACGCAGTATTTT. This codes for CSARDLMTSGSLNTQYF.

The CDR3 nucleotides read TGTGCCAGCAGTTCCACCTCGGGGGGGGAGATAACCAAAAACATTCAGTACTTC. Translation gives CASSSTSGGEITKNIQYF. V and J are TRBV6-5 and TRBJ2-4; 8 positions match TRBD2. With V trimmed by 4 bases and J by 2 bases, 13 bases remained unmatched. Germline V gene lookup returns CDR1 MNHEY and CDR2 SVGAGI. There are 18 residues in the CDR3.

This clonotype came up many times. The chain couples TRBV20-1 to TRBJ2-7; D remains unclear. This CDR3 has 12 residues. Trimming cost V 0 bases and J 2 bases, with 5 bases left between them. The germline CDR1 and CDR2 sequences are DFQATT and SNEGSKA (reference sequence). The CDR3 sequence is CSARDFTYEQYF. CDR3 bases: TGCAGTGCTAGAGATTTCACCTACGAGCAGTACTTC.

The chain employs TRBV5-1 and TRBJ2-1; D is perhaps TRBD2 (7 bases). The CDR3 sequence is 15 residues long. V lost 0 bases, J lost 3 bases, and 10 bases lay in between. Looked up from germline, CDR1 is SGHRS and CDR2 is YFSETQ. This CDR3 is CASSLGGGNYNEQFF. The CDR3 coding sequence is TGCGCCAGCAGCTTGGGGGGGGGCAACTACAATGAGCAGTTCTTC.

The chain employs TRBV30 and TRBJ1-5, with no clear D. V gave up 3 bases and J gave up 2 bases, with 8 bases separating them. CDR1 and CDR2 from the germline V gene are GTSNPN and SVGIG (reference sequence). This CDR3 spans 13 amino acids. As DNA, the CDR3 is TGTGCCTGGAGCGGGCCTCGCAATCAGCCCCAGCATTTT. It yields the protein CAWSGPRNQPQHF.

On this clonotype itself: One junction end does not reproduce the germline sequence, and a read error may be involved. The chain joins TRBV20-1 to TRBJ2-5; tentative D call: TRBD2 (6 bases). The germline CDR1 and CDR2 sequences are DFQATT and SNEGSKA (reference sequence). This CDR3 spans 13 amino acids. The CDR3 region is CSAPRLVGETQNF. In DNA, the CDR3 is TGCAGTGCTCCACGACTAGTGGGCGAGACCCAGAACTTC.

There are many counts of this clonotype. This sequence joins TRBV7-9 and TRBJ2-2, with 8 bases lining up with TRBD2. The CDR3 is made up of 13 amino acids. Germline CDR1 and CDR2: SEHNR and FQNEAQ (reference sequence). The junction had 5 bases not matched to a gene; V was cut back by 8 bases and J by 6 bases. Here the CDR3 reads CASGLAGPGELFF. The CDR3 region has the DNA TGTGCCAGCGGGCTAGCGGGCCCCGGGGAGCTGTTTTTT.

The chain joins TRBV20-1 to TRBJ2-2, with unresolved D. The V and J ends lost 2 bases and 1 base respectively, with 8 bases between them. Germline V gene data show CDR1 as DFQATT and CDR2 as SNEGSKA (reference sequence). This CDR3 comprises 14 residues. DNA for the CDR3: TGCAGTGCTAGACCCACTAAGAACACCGGGGAGCTGTTTTTT. It specifies CSARPTKNTGELFF.

This clonotype was counted a few times. The DNA of the CDR3 is TGTGCCAGCAGTTATATCGGGACAGGGGACGGGGAGCAGTACTTC. This sequence encodes CASSYIGTGDGEQYF. V gene TRBV6-5 combines with J gene TRBJ2-7, with 10 bases that match TRBD1. CDR1 and CDR2 (germline): MNHEY, SVGAGI. The CDR3 is 15 amino acids. The ends lost 3 bases at V and 7 bases at J; junction bases unmatched: 9.

The chain carries TRBV6-5 and TRBJ2-7; maybe TRBD2 (5 bases). The CDR3 loop spans 13 amino acids. Germline lookup yields CDR1 MNHEY and CDR2 SVGAGI. Deletions cut 4 bases from V and 4 bases from J, with 11 bases between. The CDR3 bases are TGTGCCAGCAGTTTCACTAGGGATTACGAGCAGTACTTC. Translating it yields CASSFTRDYEQYF.